Detailed here is one T cell receptor beta chain. As yet, its antigen is unknown. Blood was collected, around 2.7 ml per donor. The entry originates in a study of monozygotic twins with inflammatory bowel disease. Findings and caveats of the study: Data gave no support to a single strong signal or clonotype associated with IBD. Healthy co-twins had higher TCRbeta inverse Simpson diversity than their IBD twins.

CDR1 is KGHSH and CDR2 is LQKENI in the germline V gene. The CDR3 has 13 amino acids. Via template switching, UMIs carrying a 6-nucleotide sample barcode were introduced. TCRdb reanalyzed the 5' RACE reads, giving one entry per CDR3 protein sequence and no DNA. The sample holds about 43,000 distinct CDR3 sequences. Sequenced sample: blood. J is TRBJ1-3 and V is TRBV18. This TCR came from a human donor with ulcerative colitis or Crohn's disease, or a healthy co-twin of an affected twin (not recorded which). The CDR3 here is CASLQSSGNTIYF.